This T cell receptor beta chain originates from a study of cytomegalovirus exposure and HLA in healthy donors. V lost 6 bases, J lost 2 bases, and 7 bases stayed unmatched. The germline V gene has CDR1 SNHLY and CDR2 FYNNEI. CDR3 size: 16 residues. The repertoire was sequenced with immunoSEQ multiplex PCR; TCRdb's copy has only in-frame clones and lacks some. The sample yields a few hundred thousand clones, over 80% seen once. The TCR comes from a woman in her twenties or thirties in good health and CMV-seropositive. Sequenced sample: PBMCs. The V call is TRBV2, the J call TRBJ2-3; the match to TRBD2 covers 11 bases. CDR3: CASSYGLAGTTDTQYF. The CDR3 bases are TGTGCCAGCAGCTACGGACTAGCGGGTACCACAGATACGCAGTATTTT.